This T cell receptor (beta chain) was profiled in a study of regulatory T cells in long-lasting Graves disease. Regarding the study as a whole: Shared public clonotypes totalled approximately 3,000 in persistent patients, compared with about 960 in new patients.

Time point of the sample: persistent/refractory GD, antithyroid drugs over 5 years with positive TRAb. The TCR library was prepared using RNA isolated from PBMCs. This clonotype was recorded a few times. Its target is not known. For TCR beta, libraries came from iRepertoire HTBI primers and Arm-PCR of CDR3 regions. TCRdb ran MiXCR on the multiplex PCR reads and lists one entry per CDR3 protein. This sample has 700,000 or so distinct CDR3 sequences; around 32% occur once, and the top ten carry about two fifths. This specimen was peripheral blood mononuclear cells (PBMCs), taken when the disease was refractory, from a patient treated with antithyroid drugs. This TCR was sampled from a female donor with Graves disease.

For the CDR3, the DNA is TGCAGCGTTGGATCCGGACACCCCTACGAGCAGTACTTC. This translates into CSVGSGHPYEQYF. This chain connects TRBV29-1 to TRBJ2-7; weak D call: TRBD1 (5 bases). The germline gives CDR1 SQVTM, CDR2 ANQGSEA. This CDR3 contains 13 residues. The V and J ends lost 4 bases and 2 bases respectively, with 12 bases between them.